This record looks at one T cell receptor beta chain sequence and its context. The sample is drawn from a study of cytomegalovirus exposure and HLA in healthy donors. V lost 8 bases and J lost 5, with 18 bases in between. Germline values: CDR1 SEHNR, CDR2 FQNEAQ (reference sequence). This CDR3 region has 14 residues. The PCR had 60 Vbeta and 13 Jbeta primers. Clones were sequenced by immunoSEQ multiplex PCR, and TCRdb holds only the in-frame ones, with some missing. The table has approximately 100,000 clones, approximately 80% seen once. The V call is TRBV7-9, the J call TRBJ1-1; tentative D call: TRBD1 (6 bases). This clonotype was obtained from a female donor in good health and CMV-seropositive. Sequencing used PBMCs. The chain's CDR3 is CASGPGGARTEAFF. In DNA form, the CDR3 reads TGTGCCAGCGGGCCGGGGGGGGCACGGACTGAAGCTTTCTTT.